This T cell receptor beta chain appears in the sequencing data of a study of cytomegalovirus exposure and HLA in healthy donors (dated by TCRdb to 2015 to 2018). Looking at the study overall: An earlier analysis of 587 of the donors reported about 260 Gb of sequence data and approximately 120 million unique TCR beta sequences obtained from around 190 million T cells. In an earlier analysis of 500 to 650 of the donors, high-throughput TCR beta sequencing was used to judge whether each TCR beta V gene segment behaved as functional or pseudogenic. In addition to the first cohort of 666 subjects, a separate validation cohort of 120 different subjects was used. An early release covering just under 650 HLA-typed donors comprised 300 to 350 gigabases of sequencing data and around 80 million unique TCR sequences. Donor age, sex, ethnicity and CMV serostatus were compiled alongside the repertoire data. All discovery cohort repertoires had been generated on a single sequencing platform. The study profiled the T cell repertoires of hundreds of subjects by immunosequencing and related them to cytomegalovirus serostatus. In a later genetic analysis, genome-wide SNP genotypes for about 60% of the 666 donors were used, and that subset was treated as a discovery cohort. To predict cytomegalovirus infection status, the study brought together high-throughput TCR immunosequencing, statistical association of individual TCRs with disease status, and machine learning. The genetic ancestry cluster associated with self-reported Caucasian donors included 65% to 90% of the roughly 380 genotyped donors. The aim of the study was to test whether cataloging public T cell receptors could identify signatures of past pathogen exposure. To study patterns of TCR occurrence, a later analysis re-analyzed previously published TCR beta repertoires from 666 donors and added high-resolution HLA genotyping. Across some 400 genotyped donors of the cohort, an average of about 220,000 unique TCR beta nucleotide sequences per donor were sequenced, and roughly 20% of those sequences were non-productive. Four to six DR-DQ haplotypes were handled as single units for association and clustering, since linkage in the cohort was strong. Rather than using new phenotypic data, the later analysis identified candidate immune exposures from TCR beta sequences and from how often those sequences occurred across donors. The number of donors typed differed by locus, with about 629-640 for A, B, C, DRB1 and DQB1, around 500 for DQA1, over 600 for DPA1, and 400 to 490 for DPB1. Class I and class II HLA loci were covered by the typing at four-digit resolution. On the study overall, not on this receptor specifically: A later genetic analysis reported fewer N-insertions in productive TCRs among donors in an Asian-associated ancestry cluster than the roughly 700-donor mean. In vitro tests confirmed that a few of the cytomegalovirus-associated TCR beta chains recognize cytomegalovirus antigens. Because HLA typing was unavailable for some donors at each locus, only the typed subset was used in association tests. A further reported finding was that TCR beta sequences accurately predicted the HLA-A and HLA-B alleles for most subjects in the first cohort. The study gave a list of around 170 TCR beta chains associated with cytomegalovirus. Most CMV-associated TCR beta chains appeared to be HLA-restricted in a later analysis, and the HLA associations seemed to be driven largely by CMV exposure. In a later analysis, more than 15,000 TCR beta sequences were associated with specific HLA alleles at a false discovery rate of 0.05. The earlier analysis of 587 of the donors excluded 15 to 20 rarely observed V segments, including chromosome 9 orphons, because counts were too low. The cohort was sequenced for TCR beta chains only, and without alpha or paired-chain data the features that could be detected were limited. Correlated functional status among segregating V segments might be attributable to linkage disequilibrium, but an unknown experimental factor could not be ruled out. For the cohort, immune exposure information was limited to CMV serostatus. Most TCR sequences were seen in very few donors, while some public TCRs were found in many individuals. The 87-base-pair reads could not distinguish some IMGT-functional V segments, including TRBV6-2 and TRBV6-3, so those segments were excluded. According to the authors, the approach could potentially be generalized to other disease states and immunological phenotypes. Compared with equally common non-associated chains, HLA-associated TCR beta chains in a later analysis were more clonally expanded and had lower generation probabilities. V-gene and J-gene trimming of TCR beta chains was associated with a missense DCLRE1C variant in a later genetic analysis, and the association was replicated in an independent cohort. Assigning TCR associations to individual alleles was difficult when HLA alleles, especially DR and DQ, strongly co-occurred. Cytomegalovirus status was reported to be diagnosed by the classifier with high specificity and sensitivity in both the original and validation cohorts. Several of the top co-occurrence clusters appeared to be linked to parvovirus B19, influenza, CMV and Epstein-Barr virus, according to a later analysis. A later analysis found that TCR association rates varied across HLA loci, with DRB1 alleles showing the most associated TCRs and HLA-C alleles the fewest. Roughly uniform sequencing depth across donors was assumed in presence/absence analyses, although this assumption may not hold. An earlier analysis of some 590 of the donors showed that most TCR beta V segments appeared in productive rearrangements either about 87% or about 30% of the time, which broadly matched IMGT annotations. The sequencing pipeline was judged likely to have produced a cluster of highly shared sequence variants as a technical artifact.

The cohort was made up of roughly 670 healthy bone marrow donors. All cohort members were sampled while nominally healthy, although unrecorded immune exposures were likely present. The donor tested CMV seronegative, placing the donor among the roughly 400 seronegative members of the cohort. Every donor gave a peripheral blood sample, and the peripheral blood mononuclear cells from that sample were used for TCR beta sequencing. The Qiagen DNeasy Blood Extraction Kit was used to extract genomic DNA from the blood cell samples. The receptor library was made with the immunoSEQ multiplex PCR assay. For the multiplex PCR, a mixture combining 60 forward primers for TCR Vbeta segments and 13 reverse primers for TCR Jbeta segments was used. Amplification of the CDR3 region of rearranged TCR beta genes was performed with a multiplex PCR assay on genomic DNA. Amplified TCR beta libraries were sequenced as 87-base-pair reads on the Illumina HiSeq System. In the authors' own workflow: A later analysis tallied around 80 million unique TCR beta chains across the 666 repertoires, and approximately 12 million of those chains were shared by two or more donors. A nearest-neighbor algorithm error-corrected the raw reads and collapsed the reads into unique sequences, merging closely related sequences to remove PCR and sequencing errors. CDR3 sequences were aligned to IMGT reference sequences to assign V, D and J gene segments. For a sequence to be retained, a match of at least six nucleotides to both a V gene segment and a J gene segment was required. A rearrangement was called productive if the CDR3 had no stop codons and remained in frame with V and J, and every other rearrangement was called non-productive. CDR3 was defined by IMGT convention, running from the second conserved V-encoded cysteine to the conserved J-encoded phenylalanine. The earlier analysis of fewer than 700 of the donors excluded sequences that lacked an unambiguous match to a single V gene segment. In an earlier analysis of several hundred of the donors, a V segment was called functional when productive rearrangements were above 56.7%, and segregating when the standard deviation between donors exceeded 5%. A statistical classification framework was developed to diagnose cytomegalovirus status using the catalog of TCR beta chain sequences. A later analysis assigned V and J genes by comparing TCR nucleotide sequences with IMGT/GENE-DB human TR gene sequences. The TCRdist pipeline was used in a later analysis to assign CDR3 sequences and most-parsimonious VDJ recombination scenarios. A later analysis defined each TCR beta chain by its CDR3 amino acid sequence plus V-gene family, and excluded reads lacking a unique V-gene family. In a later analysis, approximately 640 highly shared, low-generation-probability nucleotide sequences were removed to address suspected cross-contamination and a sequencing artifact. A later analysis calculated a clonal expansion index for each public chain from normalized within-repertoire ranks of inferred template counts. Generation probabilities in a later analysis came from a VDJ recombination model fitted to out-of-frame rearrangements, and those results were checked against IGoR. In a later analysis, TCR-TCR, TCR-HLA and TCR-CMV co-occurrence was scored with hypergeometric tests, and a repertoire-size bias correction was applied to TCR pairs. To estimate false discovery rates, a later analysis permuted the HLA or CMV assignments 20 times. In a later analysis, co-occurring TCRs were grouped using DBSCAN, and TCRdist sequence similarity was added for clustering within HLA-allele-positive subsets. Repertoires with fewer than 30,000 or more than 120,000 public chains were left out of co-occurrence clustering, as were five repertoires with anomalous nucleotide sharing. What TCRdb holds here is the immuneACCESS table cut down to in-frame rearrangements. Part of the clones is not present; checked against another copy, under half of the missing clones reflect an unresolved V gene, and the others are unexplained. V, J and clone size are those of that table, while D and trimming were read from the DNA. Across this sample there are about 140,000 clones, with around 80% seen only once. Of the sample, 2.2% is held by the ten largest clones.

A word on this clone: Its cognate antigen has yet to be identified. No quality values exist for individual bases; no much larger clone is one base distant.

The CDR3, cysteine through phenylalanine, is 15 amino acids long. This entry keeps only the CDR3 DNA: 45 bases, framed from base 1. The germline V gene (reference sequence) supplies CDR1 LNHDA and CDR2 SQIVND. Relative to germline, V is 3 bases shorter and J is 7 bases shorter, with 16 bases between their ends. This TCR was recovered from a man between 25 and 39 years old in good health and CMV-seronegative. Recombination joined TRBV19 with TRBJ1-5; the D gene identity is not certain. What was sequenced was PBMCs. The CDR3 sequence is CASSIPGWEEQPQHF. At the DNA level, the sequence is TGTGCCAGTAGTATCCCGGGGTGGGAGGAACAGCCCCAGCATTTT.